This T cell receptor beta chain was identified during a study of cytomegalovirus exposure and HLA in healthy donors. Primers for the PCR totalled 60 Vbeta and 13 Jbeta. Measured with immunoSEQ multiplex PCR; TCRdb has only the in-frame clones, and not every one. The sample shows 180,000 or so clones, approximately 83% of them seen only once. The CDR3 is made up of 13 amino acids. From germline, CDR1 is ENHRY and CDR2 SYGVKD. Unmatched junction bases numbered 5, after V lost 6 bases and J lost 4 bases. The receptor was isolated from a man aged 18-30 years in good health and CMV-seropositive. Sequencing was performed on PBMCs. The V and J genes are TRBV10-3 and TRBJ1-1; TRBD1 matches 7 bases. The CDR3 here is CAIRRDRFTEAFF. In DNA form, the CDR3 reads TGTGCCATCAGGAGGGACAGATTCACTGAAGCTTTCTTT.